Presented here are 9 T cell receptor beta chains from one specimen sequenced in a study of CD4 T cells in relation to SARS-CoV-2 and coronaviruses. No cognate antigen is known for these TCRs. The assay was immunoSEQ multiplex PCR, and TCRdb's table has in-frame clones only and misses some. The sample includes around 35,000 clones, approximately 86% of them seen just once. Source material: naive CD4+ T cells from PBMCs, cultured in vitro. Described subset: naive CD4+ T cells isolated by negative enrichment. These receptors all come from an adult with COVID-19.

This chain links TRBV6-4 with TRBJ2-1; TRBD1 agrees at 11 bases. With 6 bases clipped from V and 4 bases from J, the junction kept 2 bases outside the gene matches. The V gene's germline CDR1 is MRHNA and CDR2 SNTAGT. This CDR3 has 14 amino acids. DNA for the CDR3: TGTGCCAGCAGGCGGGACAGGGGGTACAATGAGCAGTTCTTC. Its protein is CASRRDRGYNEQFF.

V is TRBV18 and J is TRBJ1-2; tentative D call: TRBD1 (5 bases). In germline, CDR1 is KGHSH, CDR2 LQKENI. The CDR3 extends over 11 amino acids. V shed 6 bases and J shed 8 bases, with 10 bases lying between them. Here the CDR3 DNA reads TGTGCCAGCTCGCAAGGGGAGGGCTACACCTTC. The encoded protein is CASSQGEGYTF.

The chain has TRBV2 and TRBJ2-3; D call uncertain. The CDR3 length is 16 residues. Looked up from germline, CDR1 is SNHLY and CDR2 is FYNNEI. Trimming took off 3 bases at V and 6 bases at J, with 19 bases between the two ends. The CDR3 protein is CASSEASPAAPDTQYF. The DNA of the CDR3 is TGTGCCAGCAGTGAGGCCTCACCCGCAGCCCCGGATACGCAGTATTTT.

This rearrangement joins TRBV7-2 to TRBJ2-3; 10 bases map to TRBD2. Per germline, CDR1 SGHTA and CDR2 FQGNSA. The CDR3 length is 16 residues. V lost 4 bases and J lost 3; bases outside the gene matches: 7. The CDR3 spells CASSSTSGSRTDTQYF. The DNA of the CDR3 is TGTGCCAGCAGCTCGACTAGCGGGTCCCGAACAGATACGCAGTATTTT.

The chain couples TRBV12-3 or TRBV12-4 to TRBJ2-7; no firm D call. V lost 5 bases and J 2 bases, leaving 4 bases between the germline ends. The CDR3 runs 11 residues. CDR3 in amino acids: CASSGTYEQYF. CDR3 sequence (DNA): TGTGCCAGCAGTGGGACCTACGAGCAGTACTTC.

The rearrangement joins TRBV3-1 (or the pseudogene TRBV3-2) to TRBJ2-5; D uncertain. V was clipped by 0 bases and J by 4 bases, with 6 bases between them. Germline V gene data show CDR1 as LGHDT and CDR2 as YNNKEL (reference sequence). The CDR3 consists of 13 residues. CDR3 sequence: CASSQDYGETQYF. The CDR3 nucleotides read TGTGCCAGCAGCCAAGATTATGGAGAGACCCAGTACTTC.

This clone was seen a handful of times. CDR3 sequence: CASSLGQYSYEQYF. The CDR3 bases are TGTGCCAGCAGCCTGGGACAGTACTCCTACGAGCAGTACTTC. This chain joins TRBV5-4 and TRBJ2-7, with 7 bases fitting TRBD1. The CDR3 is 14 residues long. CDR1 SGHNT and CDR2 YYREEE come from the germline V gene (reference sequence). Losses at the gene ends were 4 bases for V and 0 bases for J; bases not matched to a gene: 4.

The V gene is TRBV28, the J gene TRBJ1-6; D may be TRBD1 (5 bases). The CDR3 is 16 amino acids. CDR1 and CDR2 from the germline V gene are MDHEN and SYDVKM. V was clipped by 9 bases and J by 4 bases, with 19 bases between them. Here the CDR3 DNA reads TGTGCCAGTATCGACAGCCAGAAAGAGTATAATTCACCCCTCCACTTT. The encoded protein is CASIDSQKEYNSPLHF.

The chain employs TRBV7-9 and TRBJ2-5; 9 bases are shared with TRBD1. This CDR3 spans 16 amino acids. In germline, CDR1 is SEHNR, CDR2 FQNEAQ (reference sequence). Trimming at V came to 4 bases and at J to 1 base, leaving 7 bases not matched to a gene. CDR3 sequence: CASSSVPGQGQETQYF. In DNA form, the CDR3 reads TGTGCCAGCAGCTCAGTCCCGGGACAGGGCCAAGAGACCCAGTACTTC. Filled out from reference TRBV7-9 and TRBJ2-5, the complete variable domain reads DTGVSQNPRHKITKRGQNVTFRCDPISEHNRLYWYRQTLGQGPEFLTYFQNEAQLEKSRLLSDRFSAERPKGSFSTLEIQRTEQGDSAMYLCASSSVPGQGQETQYFGPGTRLLVL.